The text below deals with one T cell receptor beta chain. In the PCR, 60 Vbeta and 13 Jbeta primers were used. The assay was immunoSEQ multiplex PCR, and TCRdb's table has in-frame clones only and misses some. The table records 160,000 or so clones, 60% to 85% of them present only once. The entry originates in a study of cytomegalovirus exposure and HLA in healthy donors. This CDR3 has 15 amino acids. Trimming shortened V by 2 bases and J by 2 bases, and 11 bases separated the two germline ends. Germline V gene sequence: CDR1 LNHDA, CDR2 SQIVND (reference sequence). The sequence was obtained from a man in his forties or fifties in good health and CMV-seronegative. This chain connects TRBV19 to TRBJ2-3, with D hard to call. Sequenced input: PBMCs. The CDR3 here is CASSISDWPTDTQYF. The DNA for the CDR3 is TGTGCCAGTAGTATAAGTGACTGGCCCACAGATACGCAGTATTTT.